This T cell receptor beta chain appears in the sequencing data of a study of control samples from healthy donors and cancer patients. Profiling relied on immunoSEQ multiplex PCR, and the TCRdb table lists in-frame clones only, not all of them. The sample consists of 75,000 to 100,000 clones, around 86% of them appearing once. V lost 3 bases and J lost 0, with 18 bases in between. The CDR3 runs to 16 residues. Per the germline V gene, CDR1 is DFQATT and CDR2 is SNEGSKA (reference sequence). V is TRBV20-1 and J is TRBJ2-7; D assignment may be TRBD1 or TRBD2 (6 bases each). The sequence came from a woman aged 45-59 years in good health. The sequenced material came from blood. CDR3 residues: CSASTRRGATSYEQYF. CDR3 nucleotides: TGCAGTGCTAGTACCCGAAGGGGGGCGACCTCCTACGAGCAGTACTTC.